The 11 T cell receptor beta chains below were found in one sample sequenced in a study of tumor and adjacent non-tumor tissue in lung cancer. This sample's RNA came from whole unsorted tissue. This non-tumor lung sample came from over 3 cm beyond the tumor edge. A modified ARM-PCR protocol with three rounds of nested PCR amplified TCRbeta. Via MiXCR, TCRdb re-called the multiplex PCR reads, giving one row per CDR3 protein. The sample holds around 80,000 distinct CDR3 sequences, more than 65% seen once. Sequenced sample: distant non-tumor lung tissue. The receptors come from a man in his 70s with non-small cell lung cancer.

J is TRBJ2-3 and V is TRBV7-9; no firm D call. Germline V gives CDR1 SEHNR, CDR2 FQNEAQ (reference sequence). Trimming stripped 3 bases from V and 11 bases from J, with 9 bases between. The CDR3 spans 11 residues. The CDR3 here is CASSLSGLQYF. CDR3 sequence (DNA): TGTGCCAGCAGCTTGTCGGGTTTGCAGTATTTT.

The CDR3 DNA follows: TGTGCCATCAGTGAGTCGATAGCAGCCTATGGCTACACCTTC. It translates to CAISESIAAYGYTF. The V gene is TRBV10-3, the J gene TRBJ1-2; D call uncertain. V lost 0 bases and J lost 4, with 9 bases in between. The CDR3 runs to 14 residues. CDR1 ENHRY and CDR2 SYGVKD come from the germline V gene.

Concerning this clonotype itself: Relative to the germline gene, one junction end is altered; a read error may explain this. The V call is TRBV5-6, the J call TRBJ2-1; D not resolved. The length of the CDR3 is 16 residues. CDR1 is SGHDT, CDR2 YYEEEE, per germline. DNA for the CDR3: TGTGGCAGCAGCCTTGAGGCCGGTGCCTCCTACGATGAGCAGTTCTTC. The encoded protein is CGSSLEAGASYDEQFF.

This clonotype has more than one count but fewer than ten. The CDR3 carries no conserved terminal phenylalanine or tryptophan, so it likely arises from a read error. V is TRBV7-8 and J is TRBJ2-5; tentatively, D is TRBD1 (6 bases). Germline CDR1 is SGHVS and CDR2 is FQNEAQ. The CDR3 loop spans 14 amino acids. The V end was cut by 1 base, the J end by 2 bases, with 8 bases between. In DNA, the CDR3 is TGTGCCAGCAGCTTAGACAGGGTACAAGAGACCCAGTACCTC. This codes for CASSLDRVQETQYL.

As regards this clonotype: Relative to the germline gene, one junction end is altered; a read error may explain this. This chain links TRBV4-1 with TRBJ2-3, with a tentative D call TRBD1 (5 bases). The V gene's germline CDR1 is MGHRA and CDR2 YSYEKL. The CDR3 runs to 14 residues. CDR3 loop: CASSQEAGPDRQYF. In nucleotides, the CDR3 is TGCGCCAGCAGCCAAGAGGCAGGGCCAGATAGGCAGTATTTT.

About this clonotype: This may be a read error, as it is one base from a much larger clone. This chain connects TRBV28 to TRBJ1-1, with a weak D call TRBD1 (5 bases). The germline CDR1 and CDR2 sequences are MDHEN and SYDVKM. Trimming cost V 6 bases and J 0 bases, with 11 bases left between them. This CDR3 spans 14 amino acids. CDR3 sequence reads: CASRTWGMNTEAFF. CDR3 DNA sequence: TGTGCCAGCAGAACATGGGGCATGAACACTGAAGCTTTCTTT.

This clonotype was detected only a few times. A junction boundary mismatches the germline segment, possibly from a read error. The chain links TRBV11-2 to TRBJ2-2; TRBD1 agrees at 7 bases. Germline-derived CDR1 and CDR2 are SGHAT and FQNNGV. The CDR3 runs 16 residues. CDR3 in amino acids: CASSVVGTGVAWELFF. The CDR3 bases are TGTGCCAGCAGCGTAGTGGGCACAGGGGTTGCCTGGGAGTTGTTTTTT.

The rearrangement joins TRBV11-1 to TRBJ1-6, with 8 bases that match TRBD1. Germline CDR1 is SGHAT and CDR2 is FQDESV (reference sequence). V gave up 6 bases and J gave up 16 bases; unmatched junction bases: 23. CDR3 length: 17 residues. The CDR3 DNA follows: TGTGCCAGCAGTTCCAAACGCGGGACAGGATCCAATTTACCTCTCCACTTT. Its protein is CASSSKRGTGSNLPLHF. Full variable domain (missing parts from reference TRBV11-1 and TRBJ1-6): EAEVAQSPRYKITEKSQAVAFWCDPISGHATLYWYRQILGQGPELLVQFQDESVVDDSQLPKDRFSAERLKGVDSTLKIQPAELGDSAMYLCASSSKRGTGSNLPLHFGNGTRLTVT.

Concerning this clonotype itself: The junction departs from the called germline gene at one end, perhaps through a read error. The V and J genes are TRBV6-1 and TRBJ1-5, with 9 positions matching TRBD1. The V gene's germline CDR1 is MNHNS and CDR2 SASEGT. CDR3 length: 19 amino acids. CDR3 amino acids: CASSNKFQGQGSSNQPQHF. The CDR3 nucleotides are TGTGCTAGCAGTAATAAGTTTCAGGGACAGGGAAGTAGCAATCAGCCCCAGCATTTT.

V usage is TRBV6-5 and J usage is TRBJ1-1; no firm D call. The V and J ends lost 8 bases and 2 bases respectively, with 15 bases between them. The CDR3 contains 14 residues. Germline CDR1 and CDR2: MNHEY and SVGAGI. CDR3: CASSMVDANTEAFF. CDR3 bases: TGTGCCAGCTCGATGGTTGACGCAAACACTGAAGCTTTCTTT.

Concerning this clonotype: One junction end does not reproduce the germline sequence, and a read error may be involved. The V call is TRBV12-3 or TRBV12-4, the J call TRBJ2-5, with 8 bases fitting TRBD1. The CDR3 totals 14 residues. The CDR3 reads CANSSTGGLGTQYF. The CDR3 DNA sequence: TGTGCCAACAGTTCCACAGGGGGTTTGGGGACCCAATACTTC.